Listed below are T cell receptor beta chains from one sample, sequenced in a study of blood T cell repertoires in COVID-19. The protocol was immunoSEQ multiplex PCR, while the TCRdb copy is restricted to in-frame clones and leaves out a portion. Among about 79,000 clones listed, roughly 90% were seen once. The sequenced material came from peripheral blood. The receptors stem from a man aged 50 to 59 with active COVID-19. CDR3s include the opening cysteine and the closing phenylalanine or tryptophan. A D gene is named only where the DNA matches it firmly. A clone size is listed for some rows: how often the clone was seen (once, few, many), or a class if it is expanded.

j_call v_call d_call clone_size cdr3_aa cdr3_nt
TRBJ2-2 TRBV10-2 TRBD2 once CASRHSGVANTGELFF TGCGCCAGCAGGCATAGCGGGGTCGCGAACACCGGGGAGCTGTTTTTT
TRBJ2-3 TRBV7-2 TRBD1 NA CASSLLGQGQGVDTQYF TGTGCCAGCAGCTTATTGGGACAAGGACAGGGAGTAGATACGCAGTATTTT
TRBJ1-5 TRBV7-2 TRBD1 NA CASSPRTGLSQPQHF TGTGCCAGCAGCCCCCGGACAGGGCTTTCCCAGCCCCAGCATTTT
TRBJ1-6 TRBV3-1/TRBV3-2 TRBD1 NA CATRDRGSSPLHF TGTGCCACCCGGGACAGAGGGAGTTCACCCCTCCACTTT
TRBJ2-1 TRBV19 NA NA CASRPPGNEQFF TGTGCCAGTAGACCCCCGGGGAATGAGCAGTTCTTC
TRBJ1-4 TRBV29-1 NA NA CSSMEDNEKLFF TGCAGCTCTATGGAGGATAATGAAAAACTGTTTTTT
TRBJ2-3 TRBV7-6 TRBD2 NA CASSSRLAPNTDTQYF TGTGCCAGCAGCTCCAGACTAGCGCCTAACACAGATACGCAGTATTTT
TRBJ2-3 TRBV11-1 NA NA CASSQRLDQSTDTQYF TGTGCCAGCAGCCAACGACTAGACCAAAGCACAGATACGCAGTATTTT
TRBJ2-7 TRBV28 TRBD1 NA CASYPRRGITGGIYEQYF TGTGCCAGCTATCCACGGCGGGGTATCACAGGGGGCATATACGAGCAGTACTTC
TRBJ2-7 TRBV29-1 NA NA CSVGEYYEQYF TGCAGCGTTGGAGAATACTACGAGCAGTACTTC
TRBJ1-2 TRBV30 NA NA CAWSSTGGYHGYTF TGTGCCTGGAGTTCGACAGGCGGCTATCATGGCTACACCTTC
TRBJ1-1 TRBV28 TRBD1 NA CASLRQGTSNTEAFF TGTGCCAGCCTTAGACAGGGAACCTCGAACACTGAAGCTTTCTTT
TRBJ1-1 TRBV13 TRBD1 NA CASSSSRDRVGFF TGTGCCAGCAGCTCGTCCCGGGACAGGGTAGGTTTCTTT
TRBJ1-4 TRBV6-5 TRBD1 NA CASARQGADEKLFF TGTGCCAGCGCCAGACAGGGGGCGGATGAAAAACTGTTTTTT
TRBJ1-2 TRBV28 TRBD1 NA CASKAGQGAGGYTF TGTGCCAGCAAGGCCGGACAGGGGGCGGGCGGCTACACCTTC
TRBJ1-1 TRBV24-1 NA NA CATSDPEESSEAFF TGTGCCACCAGTGATCCCGAGGAAAGCTCTGAAGCTTTCTTT
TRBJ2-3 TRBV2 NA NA CASSPWAGTDTQYF TGTGCCAGCAGCCCTTGGGCCGGCACAGATACGCAGTATTTT
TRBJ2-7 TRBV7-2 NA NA CASSTGVSGEQYF TGTGCCAGCAGCACCGGCGTCTCGGGCGAGCAGTACTTC
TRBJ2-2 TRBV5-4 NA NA CASSLDFNWRSANTGELFF TGTGCCAGCAGCTTGGATTTTAACTGGCGGAGCGCGAACACCGGGGAGCTGTTTTTT
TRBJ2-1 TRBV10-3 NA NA CAISGPRGMSSYNEQFF TGTGCCATCAGTGGGCCCCGGGGAATGAGCTCCTACAATGAGCAGTTCTTC
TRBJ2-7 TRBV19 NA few CASSPPTGAYEQYF TGTGCCAGTAGTCCGCCGACAGGAGCCTACGAGCAGTACTTC
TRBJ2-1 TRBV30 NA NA CAWSVPGFYNEQFF TGTGCCTGGAGTGTACCAGGGTTCTACAATGAGCAGTTCTTC
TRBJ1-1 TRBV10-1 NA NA CASSDEGPAFF TGCGCCAGCAGTGATGAGGGTCCAGCTTTCTTT
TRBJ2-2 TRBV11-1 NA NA CASSDGQLLNTGELFF TGTGCCAGCAGCGACGGACAACTGCTGAACACCGGGGAGCTGTTTTTT
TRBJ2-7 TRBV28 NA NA CASSFVVYEQYF TGTGCCAGCAGCTTCGTCGTCTACGAGCAGTACTTC
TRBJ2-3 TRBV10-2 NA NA CASRESPVGTDTQYF TGCGCCAGCAGAGAATCTCCGGTGGGCACAGATACGCAGTATTTT
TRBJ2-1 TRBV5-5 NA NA CASSLSPTAYNEQFF TGTGCCAGCAGCTTATCTCCCACAGCCTACAATGAGCAGTTCTTC
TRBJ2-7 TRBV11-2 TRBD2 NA CASSRVAGGPGEQYF TGTGCCAGCAGCCGAGTAGCGGGAGGGCCGGGGGAGCAGTACTTC
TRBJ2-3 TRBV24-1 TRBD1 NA CATSEVDRHTDTQYF TGTGCCACCAGTGAGGTGGACAGGCATACAGATACGCAGTATTTT
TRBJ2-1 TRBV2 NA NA CASRPLEGAWEQFF TGTGCCAGCAGGCCCCTGGAGGGCGCGTGGGAGCAGTTCTTC
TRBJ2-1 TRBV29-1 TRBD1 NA CSVETDRSYNEQFF TGCAGCGTTGAAACGGACAGGTCATACAATGAGCAGTTCTTC
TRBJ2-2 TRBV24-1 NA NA CATSDGQGGIGELFF TGTGCCACCAGTGATGGACAGGGAGGGATCGGGGAGCTGTTTTTT
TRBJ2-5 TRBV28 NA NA CASSGLRETQYF TGTGCCAGCAGTGGTCTGAGAGAGACCCAGTACTTC
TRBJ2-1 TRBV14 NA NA CASSPGGRQFF TGTGCCAGCAGCCCAGGGGGGAGGCAGTTCTTC
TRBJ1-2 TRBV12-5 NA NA CASGLRQSKSLYGYTF TGTGCTAGTGGTCTCCGACAGAGCAAGTCCCTCTATGGCTACACCTTC
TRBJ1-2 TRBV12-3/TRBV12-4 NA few CASSFEDNYGYTF TGTGCCAGCAGTTTTGAGGATAACTATGGCTACACCTTC
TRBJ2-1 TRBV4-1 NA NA CASSQTGDRSYNEQFF TGCGCCAGCAGCCAGACGGGAGACCGGTCCTACAATGAGCAGTTCTTC
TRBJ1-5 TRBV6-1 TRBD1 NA CASSQAGTGGLRGNQPQHF TGTGCCAGCAGTCAAGCCGGGACAGGGGGCCTTCGGGGCAATCAGCCCCAGCATTTT
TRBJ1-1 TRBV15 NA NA CATSRANTEAFF TGTGCCACCAGCAGAGCAAACACTGAAGCTTTCTTT
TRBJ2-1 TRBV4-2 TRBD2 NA CASSQVGPGLAGGREQFF TGTGCCAGCAGCCAAGTAGGCCCGGGACTAGCGGGAGGGCGAGAGCAGTTCTTC
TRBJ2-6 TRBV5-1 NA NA CASRYTGSGANVLTF TGCGCCAGCAGGTATACAGGATCCGGGGCCAACGTCCTGACTTTC
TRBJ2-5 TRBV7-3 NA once CASSLNRFETQYF TGTGCCAGCAGTCTTAATCGTTTCGAGACCCAGTACTTC
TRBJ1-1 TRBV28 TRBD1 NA CASSSGQGKPNTEAFF TGTGCCAGCAGTTCCGGACAGGGGAAACCTAACACTGAAGCTTTCTTT
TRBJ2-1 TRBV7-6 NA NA CASSLDSGVGNEQFF TGTGCCAGCAGCTTAGATTCGGGAGTCGGCAATGAGCAGTTCTTC
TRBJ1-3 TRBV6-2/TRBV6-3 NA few CASSNTRAGNTIYF TGTGCCAGCAGTAACACGAGGGCCGGAAACACCATATATTTT
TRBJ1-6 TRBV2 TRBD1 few CASRDTSTGKSSPLHF TGTGCCAGCAGGGACACCTCGACAGGGAAGTCCTCACCCCTCCACTTT
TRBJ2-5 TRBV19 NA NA CASRVANQETQYF TGTGCCAGTAGGGTAGCGAACCAAGAGACCCAGTACTTC
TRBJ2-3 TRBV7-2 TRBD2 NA CASSVKLGGDLSTDTQYF TGTGCCAGCAGCGTAAAGCTTGGGGGGGACCTAAGCACAGATACGCAGTATTTT
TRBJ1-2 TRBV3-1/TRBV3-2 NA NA CASSQDLRTNYGYTF TGTGCCAGCAGCCAAGATCTTCGGACAAACTATGGCTACACCTTC
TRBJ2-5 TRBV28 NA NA CASGSQETQYF TGTGCCAGCGGTAGTCAAGAGACCCAGTACTTC
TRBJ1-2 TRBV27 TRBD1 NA CASSFGTGINYGYTF TGTGCCAGCAGTTTCGGGACAGGAATTAACTATGGCTACACCTTC
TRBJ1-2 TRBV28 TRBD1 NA CASSVGTGAQLRGYGYTF TGTGCCAGCAGTGTCGGGACAGGGGCTCAACTACGGGGTTATGGCTACACCTTC
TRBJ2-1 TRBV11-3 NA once CASSLVPGIHEQFF TGTGCCAGCAGCTTGGTGCCGGGGATACATGAGCAGTTCTTC
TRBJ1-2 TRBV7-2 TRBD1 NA CASSSGQPSDYGYTF TGTGCCAGCAGCTCGGGACAGCCTTCGGACTATGGCTACACCTTC
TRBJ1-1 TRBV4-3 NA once CASSQTDRNEAFF TGCGCCAGCAGCCAAACCGACAGAAATGAAGCTTTCTTT
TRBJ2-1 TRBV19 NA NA CASSALAGIAYNEQFF TGTGCCAGTAGTGCCCTTGCGGGAATCGCCTACAATGAGCAGTTCTTC
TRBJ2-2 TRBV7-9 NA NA CASSLVQATGELFF TGTGCCAGCAGCTTAGTGCAGGCTACCGGGGAGCTGTTTTTT
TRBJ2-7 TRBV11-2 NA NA CASSPGYEQYF TGTGCCAGCAGCCCCGGGTACGAGCAGTACTTC
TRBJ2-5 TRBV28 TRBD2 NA CASSFQGSGRGRETQYF TGTGCCAGCAGTTTTCAGGGTAGCGGGAGGGGGCGAGAGACCCAGTACTTC